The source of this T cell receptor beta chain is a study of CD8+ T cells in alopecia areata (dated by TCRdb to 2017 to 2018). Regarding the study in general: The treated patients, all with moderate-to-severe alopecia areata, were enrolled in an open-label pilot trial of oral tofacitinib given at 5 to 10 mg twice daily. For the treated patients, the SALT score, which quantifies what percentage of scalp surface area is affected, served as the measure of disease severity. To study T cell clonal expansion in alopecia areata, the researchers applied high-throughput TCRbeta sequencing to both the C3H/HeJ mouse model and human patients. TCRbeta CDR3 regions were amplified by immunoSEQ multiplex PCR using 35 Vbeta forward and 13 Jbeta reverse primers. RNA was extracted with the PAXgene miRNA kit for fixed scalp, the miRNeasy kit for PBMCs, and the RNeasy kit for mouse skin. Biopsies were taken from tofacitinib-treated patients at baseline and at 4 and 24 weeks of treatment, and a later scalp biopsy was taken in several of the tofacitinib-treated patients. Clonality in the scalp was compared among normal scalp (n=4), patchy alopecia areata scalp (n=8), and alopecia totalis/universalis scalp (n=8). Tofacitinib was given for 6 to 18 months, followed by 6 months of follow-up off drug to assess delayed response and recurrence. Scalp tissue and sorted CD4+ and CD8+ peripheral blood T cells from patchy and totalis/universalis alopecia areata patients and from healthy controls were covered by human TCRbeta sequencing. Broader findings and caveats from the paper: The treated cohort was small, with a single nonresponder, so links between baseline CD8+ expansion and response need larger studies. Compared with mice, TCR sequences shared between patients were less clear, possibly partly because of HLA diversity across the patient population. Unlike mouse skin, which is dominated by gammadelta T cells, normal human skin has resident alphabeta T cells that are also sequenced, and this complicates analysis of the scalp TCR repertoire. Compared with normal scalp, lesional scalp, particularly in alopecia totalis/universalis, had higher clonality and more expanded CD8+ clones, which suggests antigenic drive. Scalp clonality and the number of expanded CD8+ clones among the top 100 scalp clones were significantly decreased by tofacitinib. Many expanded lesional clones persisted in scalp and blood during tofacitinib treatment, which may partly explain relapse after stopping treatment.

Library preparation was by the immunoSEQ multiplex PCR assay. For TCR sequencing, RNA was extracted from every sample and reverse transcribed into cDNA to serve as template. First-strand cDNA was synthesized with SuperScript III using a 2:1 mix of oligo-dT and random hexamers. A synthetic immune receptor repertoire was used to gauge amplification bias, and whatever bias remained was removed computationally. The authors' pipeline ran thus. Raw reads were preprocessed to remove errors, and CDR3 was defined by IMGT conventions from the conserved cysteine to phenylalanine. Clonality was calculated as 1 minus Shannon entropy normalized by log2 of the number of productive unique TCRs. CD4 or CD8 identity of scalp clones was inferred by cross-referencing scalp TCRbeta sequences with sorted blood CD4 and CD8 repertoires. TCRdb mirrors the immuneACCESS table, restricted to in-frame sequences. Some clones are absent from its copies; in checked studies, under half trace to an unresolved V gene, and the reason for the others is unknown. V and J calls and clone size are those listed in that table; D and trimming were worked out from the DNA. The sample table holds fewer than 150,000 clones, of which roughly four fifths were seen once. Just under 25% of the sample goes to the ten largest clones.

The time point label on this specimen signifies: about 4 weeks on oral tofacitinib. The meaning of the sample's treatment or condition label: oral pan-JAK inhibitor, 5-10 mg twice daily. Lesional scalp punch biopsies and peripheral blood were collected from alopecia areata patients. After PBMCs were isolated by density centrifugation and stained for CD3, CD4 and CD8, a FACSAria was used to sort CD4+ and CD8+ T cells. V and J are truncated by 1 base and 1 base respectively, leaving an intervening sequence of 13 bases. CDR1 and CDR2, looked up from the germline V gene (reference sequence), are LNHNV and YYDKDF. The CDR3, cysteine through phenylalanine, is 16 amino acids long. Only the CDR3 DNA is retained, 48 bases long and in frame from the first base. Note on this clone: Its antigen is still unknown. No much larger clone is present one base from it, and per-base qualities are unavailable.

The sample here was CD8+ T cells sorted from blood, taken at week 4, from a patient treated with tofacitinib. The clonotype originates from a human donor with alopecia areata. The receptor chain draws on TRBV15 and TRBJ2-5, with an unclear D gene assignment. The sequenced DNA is TGTGCCACCAGCAGAGGGTACCTCTGGCCCCAAGAGACCCAGTACTTC. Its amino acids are CATSRGYLWPQETQYF.